This passage covers 13 T cell receptor beta chains from one sample sequenced in a study of cytomegalovirus exposure and HLA in healthy donors (dated by TCRdb to 2016 to 2017). The library was prepared using the immunoSEQ multiplex PCR assay. For the multiplex PCR, a mixture combining 60 forward primers for TCR Vbeta segments and 13 reverse primers for TCR Jbeta segments was used. This is the immuneACCESS table as TCRdb keeps it, with only in-frame sequences that have V and J called. A part of the clones is gone; compared with another copy, unresolved V genes explain less than half, and the rest is unexplained. Present in this sample are some 200,000 clones, about an eighth of which were seen just once. The top ten hold 7.8% of the sample. Sequencing was performed on PBMCs. Receptor source: a man aged 50 to 59 in good health and CMV-seropositive.

The chain recombines TRBV10-1 with TRBJ2-2; D may be TRBD1 (6 bases). The CDR3 runs 14 residues. Looked up from germline, CDR1 is WNHNN and CDR2 is SYGVQD (reference sequence). Trimming removed 3 bases at V and 5 bases at J, with 10 bases between. CDR3 in amino acids: CASSEVTGTGELFF. The DNA of the CDR3 is TGCGCCAGCAGTGAAGTAACAGGGACCGGGGAGCTGTTTTTT.

This clone has just a few counts. The chain couples TRBV30 to TRBJ2-7; D not certain. Germline loops: CDR1 GTSNPN, CDR2 SVGIG (reference sequence). V was shortened by 0 bases and J by 3 bases, with 9 bases between the two germline ends. This CDR3 is built from 13 residues. In nucleotides, the CDR3 is TGTGCCTGGAGTGTTCGACTCCACTACGAGCAGTACTTC. Translated, it gives CAWSVRLHYEQYF.

A note on this clone: This specimen includes other DNA sequences encoding the same CDR3. The chain employs TRBV28 and TRBJ1-1, with TRBD1 identical over 8 bases. Germline CDR1 and CDR2: MDHEN and SYDVKM. CDR3 length: 14 amino acids. The V and J ends lost 2 bases and 5 bases, in that order; junction bases with no gene match: 4. The CDR3 coding sequence is TGTGCCAGCAGTTTAACAGGGGGTAGGACTGAAGCTTTCTTT. This gives the protein CASSLTGGRTEAFF.

The chain is built from TRBV5-1 and TRBJ2-3; D unresolved. Between the trimmed V and J ends, which lost 0 bases and 2 bases, there was a span of 4 bases. The CDR3 is 13 residues long. CDR1 is SGHRS and CDR2 is YFSETQ in the germline V gene. In nucleotides, the CDR3 is TGCGCCAGCAGCTTGGACTTCACAGATACGCAGTATTTT. Protein: CASSLDFTDTQYF.

V and J are TRBV19 and TRBJ2-1, with 13 bases identical to TRBD2. The germline V gene encodes CDR1 LNHDA and CDR2 SQIVND (reference sequence). This CDR3 spans 13 amino acids. The junction had 2 bases not matched to a gene; V was cut back by 9 bases and J by 6 bases. The CDR3 region is CASRLAGGNEQFF. CDR3 sequence (DNA): TGTGCCAGCCGACTAGCGGGGGGCAATGAGCAGTTCTTC. The full variable domain, in which reference TRBV19 and TRBJ2-1 provide the parts outside the CDR3, is DGGITQSPKYLFRKEGQNVTLSCEQNLNHDAMYWYRQDPGQGLRLIYYSQIVNDFQKGDIAEGYSVSREKKESFPLTVTSAQKNPTAFYLCASRLAGGNEQFFGPGTRLTVL.

This chain uses TRBV2 with TRBJ2-7; TRBD1 matches 9 bases. CDR1 SNHLY and CDR2 FYNNEI come from the germline V gene. The CDR3 extends over 13 amino acids. After removal of 6 bases from V and 6 bases from J, the junction contained 6 bases not matched to a gene. CDR3 amino acids: CASRDRQGGEQYV. CDR3 nucleotides: TGTGCCAGCAGGGACAGACAGGGGGGCGAGCAGTACGTC.

There are a few counts of this clone. The CDR3 DNA reads as TGTGCCAGCAGTTATTCAGGGGCCTCCTACGAGCAGTACTTC. It yields the protein CASSYSGASYEQYF. This chain links TRBV6-5 with TRBJ2-7; a possible D gene is TRBD1 (6 bases). The germline V gene encodes CDR1 MNHEY and CDR2 SVGAGI. Trimming removed 3 bases from V and 0 bases from J, with 9 bases in between. The CDR3 is 14 amino acids.

A few counts support this clone. This chain joins TRBV5-1 and TRBJ1-1, with TRBD1 matching over 7 bases. The germline gives CDR1 SGHRS, CDR2 YFSETQ. The length of the CDR3 is 14 residues. Trimming cost V 3 bases and J 4 bases; bases outside gene matches: 6. CDR3 sequence reads: CASSWETGTTEAFF. The CDR3 DNA reads TGCGCCAGCAGCTGGGAGACAGGGACCACTGAAGCTTTCTTT.

This clone was counted a few times. This chain uses TRBV5-1 with TRBJ2-7; D is possibly TRBD1 (6 bases). Between the trimmed V and J ends, which lost 4 bases and 7 bases, there was a span of 15 bases. The CDR3 has 13 residues. CDR1 and CDR2 (germline): SGHRS, YFSETQ. CDR3 loop: CASSATGSWEQYF. The CDR3 bases are TGCGCCAGCAGCGCTACAGGGTCCTGGGAGCAGTACTTC.

The chain uses TRBV7-2 and TRBJ2-7; 7 nucleotides match TRBD1. This CDR3 is 13 amino acids long. Germline assignment: CDR1 SGHTA and CDR2 FQGNSA. The junction had 7 bases not matched to a gene; V was cut back by 5 bases and J by 6 bases. CDR3 nucleotide sequence: TGTGCCAGCAGCCTCGACAGGGATAGCGAGCAGTACGTC. As protein: CASSLDRDSEQYV.

The chain carries TRBV5-5 and TRBJ1-5; D is uncertain. Germline CDR1 and CDR2: SGHKS and YYEKEE (reference sequence). V was clipped by 4 bases and J by 6 bases, with 14 bases between them. This CDR3 has 14 residues. CDR3 loop: CASSDGSQSQPQHF. CDR3 DNA sequence: TGTGCCAGCAGCGACGGGAGCCAAAGTCAGCCCCAGCATTTT.

The genes are TRBV14 and TRBJ1-1, with no clear D. The germline V and J ends were trimmed by 4 bases and 8 bases, with 17 bases remaining between them. CDR1 is SGHDN, CDR2 FVKESK, per germline. CDR3 length: 14 amino acids. The CDR3 coding sequence is TGTGCCAGCAGCCGCAATTTACAGCAGACGGAAGCTTTCTTT. It codes for CASSRNLQQTEAFF.

This clone was recorded a few times. The V and J genes are TRBV9 and TRBJ2-3, with 9 bases that match TRBD1. The J segment lost 6 bases and the V segment lost 0 bases, leaving 8 bases of the junction unmatched. Germline CDR1 SGDLS, CDR2 YYNGEE. The CDR3 is 16 residues long. Here the CDR3 DNA reads TGTGCCAGCAGCGTAGCTGAGACAGGGGGGTTGGATACGCAGTATTTT. It yields the protein CASSVAETGGLDTQYF.